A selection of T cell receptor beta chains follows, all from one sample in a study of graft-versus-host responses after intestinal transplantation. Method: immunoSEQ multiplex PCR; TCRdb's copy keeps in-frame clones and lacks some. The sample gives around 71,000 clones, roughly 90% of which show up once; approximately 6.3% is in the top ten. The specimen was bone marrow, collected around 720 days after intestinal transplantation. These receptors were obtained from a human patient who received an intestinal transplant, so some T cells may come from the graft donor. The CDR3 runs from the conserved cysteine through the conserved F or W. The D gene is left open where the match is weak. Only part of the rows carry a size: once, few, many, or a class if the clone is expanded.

CASSETQGYYGYTF,TGTGCCAGCAGTGAAACGCAGGGGTACTATGGCTACACCTTC,TRBV6-1,TRBJ1-2,NA,NA
CASSKTGGTEAFF,TGTGCCAGCAGCAAAACAGGGGGCACTGAAGCTTTCTTT,TRBV7-6,TRBJ1-1,TRBD1,NA
CASSELETSHNEQFF,TGTGCCAGCAGTGAACTAGAAACTTCGCACAATGAGCAGTTCTTC,TRBV6-1,TRBJ2-1,NA,NA
CASSPGQKETQYF,TGTGCCAGCTCACCGGGACAGAAAGAGACCCAGTACTTC,TRBV18,TRBJ2-5,TRBD1,once
CASSITNRGTYEQYF,TGTGCCAGCAGCATTACAAACAGGGGGACCTACGAGCAGTACTTC,TRBV7-9,TRBJ2-7,TRBD1,NA
CASSPLGVGYGYTF,TGTGCCAGCTCACCACTAGGGGTCGGCTATGGCTACACCTTC,TRBV18,TRBJ1-2,NA,few
CASSPPRQGLDQPQHF,TGTGCCAGCAGTCCCCCCCGACAGGGTCTGGATCAGCCCCAGCATTTT,TRBV28,TRBJ1-5,TRBD1,NA
CATSRWDTSSNQPQHF,TGTGCCACCAGCAGGTGGGACACTAGTAGCAATCAGCCCCAGCATTTT,TRBV15,TRBJ1-5,NA,NA
CASSLNLLQGRDTQYF,TGTGCCAGCAGCTTAAACCTTTTGCAGGGTAGGGATACGCAGTATTTT,TRBV11-2,TRBJ2-3,NA,NA
CASSPQAGGRGDTQYF,TGTGCCAGCAGCCCCCAGGCGGGAGGCCGGGGAGATACGCAGTATTTT,TRBV5-4,TRBJ2-3,TRBD2,NA
CASSLDSSYYNEQFF,TGTGCCAGCAGCTTGGACAGTAGTTACTACAATGAGCAGTTCTTC,TRBV5-5,TRBJ2-1,NA,once
CASSLLAGNIQYF,TGCGCCAGCAGCTTACTAGCGGGAAACATTCAGTACTTC,TRBV5-1,TRBJ2-4,TRBD2,NA
CASSAGLGISGGEKLFF,TGCGCCAGCAGTGCGGGGCTTGGTATTAGTGGTGGTGAAAAACTGTTTTTT,TRBV10-2,TRBJ1-4,NA,NA
CASSPGTGTYGYTF,TGTGCCAGCAGCCCAGGGACAGGGACCTATGGCTACACCTTC,TRBV9,TRBJ1-2,TRBD1,NA
CASRGDSRYEQYF,TGCGCCAGCAGGGGGGACAGCCGCTACGAGCAGTACTTC,TRBV5-1,TRBJ2-7,TRBD1,NA
CASSQETGGPSPLHF,TGCGCCAGCAGCCAAGAAACAGGGGGCCCTTCACCCCTCCACTTT,TRBV4-1,TRBJ1-6,TRBD1,NA
CASSLVGGSGGNQPQHF,TGTGCCAGCAGCTTGGTGGGGGGCTCAGGTGGCAATCAGCCCCAGCATTTT,TRBV7-2,TRBJ1-5,NA,NA
CSVEDLGGAQYF,TGCAGCGTTGAAGATCTTGGGGGGGCCCAGTACTTC,TRBV29-1,TRBJ2-5,TRBD2,NA
CASSFGRYTEAFF,TGTGCCAGCAGCTTTGGGAGATACACTGAAGCTTTCTTT,TRBV7-9,TRBJ1-1,NA,NA
CASRSGGARDGELFF,TGTGCCAGCAGAAGCGGGGGGGCCCGGGACGGGGAGCTGTTTTTT,TRBV11-2,TRBJ2-2,TRBD2,NA